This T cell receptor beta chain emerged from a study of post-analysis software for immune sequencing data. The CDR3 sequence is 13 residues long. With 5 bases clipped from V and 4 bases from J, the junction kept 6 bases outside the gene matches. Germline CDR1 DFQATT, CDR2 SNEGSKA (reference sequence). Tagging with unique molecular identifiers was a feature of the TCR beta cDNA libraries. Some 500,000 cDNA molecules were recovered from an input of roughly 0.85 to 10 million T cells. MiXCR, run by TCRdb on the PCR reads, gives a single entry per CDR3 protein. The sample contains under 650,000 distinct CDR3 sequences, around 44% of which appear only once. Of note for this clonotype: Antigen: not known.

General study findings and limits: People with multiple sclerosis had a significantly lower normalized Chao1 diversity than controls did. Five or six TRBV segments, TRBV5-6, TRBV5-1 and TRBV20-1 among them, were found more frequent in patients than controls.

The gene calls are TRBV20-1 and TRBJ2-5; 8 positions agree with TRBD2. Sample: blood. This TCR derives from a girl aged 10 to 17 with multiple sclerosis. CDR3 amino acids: CSAVSGSTETQYF. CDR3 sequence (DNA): TGCAGTGCTGTAAGCGGGAGTACAGAGACCCAGTACTTC.